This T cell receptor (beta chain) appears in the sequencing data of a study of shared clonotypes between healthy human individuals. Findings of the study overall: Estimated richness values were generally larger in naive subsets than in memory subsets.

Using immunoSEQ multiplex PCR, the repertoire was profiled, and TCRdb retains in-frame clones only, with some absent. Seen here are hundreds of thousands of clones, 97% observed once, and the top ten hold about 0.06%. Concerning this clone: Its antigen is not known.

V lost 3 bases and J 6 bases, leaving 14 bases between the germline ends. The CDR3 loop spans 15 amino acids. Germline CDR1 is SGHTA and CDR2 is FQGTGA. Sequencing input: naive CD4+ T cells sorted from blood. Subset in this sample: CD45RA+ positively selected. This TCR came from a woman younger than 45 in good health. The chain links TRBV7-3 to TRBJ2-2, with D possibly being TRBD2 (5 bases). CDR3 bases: TGTGCCAGCAGCTTGGGTAGCGATAATTCCGGGGAGCTGTTTTTT. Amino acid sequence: CASSLGSDNSGELFF.